The clone carrying this T cell receptor beta chain was seen ten or more times. Germline CDR1 SGHTA, CDR2 FQGNSA. This CDR3 is built from 13 residues. Trimming took 5 bases from V and 5 from J; bases not matched to a gene: 1. The data were obtained in a study of blood T cells in healthy people across ages. Using a J-beta primer mix together with a sample-barcoded 5' primer, a second PCR was run for about 6 to 12 cycles. One entry per CDR3 protein, called by TCRdb with MiXCR from the 5' RACE reads. The sample records around 1.5 million distinct CDR3 sequences, approximately 38% being singletons. The sample was blood. The chain joins TRBV7-2 to TRBJ1-5, with 9 positions matching TRBD1. This sequence originates from a woman younger than 35 in good health. The CDR3 spells CASSRDRDQPQHF. The CDR3 region has the DNA TGTGCCAGCAGCCGGGACAGGGATCAGCCCCAGCATTTT.